This entry lists 22 T cell receptor beta chains sequenced from one sample in a study of T cell repertoires in breast cancer. Blocking oligonucleotides added to a second nested PCR suppressed unpaired genes. Using its own MiXCR run on the emulsion pairing reads, TCRdb lists one record per CDR3 protein. The repertoire includes approximately 40,000 distinct CDR3 sequences, 45% of them detected once, and 60% to 75% sits in the top ten. Paired alpha-beta TCRs of CD8+ T cells were analyzed by expanded emulsion RT-PCR. Sequenced material: CD8+ T cells. These receptors all come from a pool of human donors with breast cancer or a healthy control (not recorded which).

The chain uses TRBV7-2 and TRBJ2-1, with D hard to call. This CDR3 is 15 amino acids long. Trimming left V 1 base short and J 7 bases short, with 14 bases between. Germline values: CDR1 SGHTA, CDR2 FQGNSA. Here the CDR3 DNA reads TGTGCCAGCAGCTTAGTCCCGTTCGGCATAAATGAGCAGTTCTTC. It codes for CASSLVPFGINEQFF.

V usage is TRBV6-6 and J usage is TRBJ2-7, with TRBD1 matching 8 bases. Germline values: CDR1 MNHNY, CDR2 SVGAGI (reference sequence). Trimming removed 2 bases from V and 4 bases from J; junction bases left unmatched: 7. The CDR3 is made up of 15 amino acids. The CDR3 sequence: CASSYSGDRGYEQYF. The CDR3 nucleotides are TGTGCCAGCAGTTACAGTGGAGACAGGGGTTACGAGCAGTACTTC.

Concerning this clonotype itself: As the CDR3 is not closed by the conserved phenylalanine or tryptophan, this likely results from a read error. The chain combines TRBV7-2 with TRBJ2-1; tentative D call: TRBD2 (6 bases). The CDR3 is 13 residues long. Trimming removed 3 bases from V and 11 bases from J, with 14 bases in between. Germline V CDR1 and CDR2: SGHTA, FQGNSA. Here the CDR3 reads CASSFGGTEKQFS. Here the CDR3 DNA reads TGTGCCAGCAGCTTCGGCGGGACCGAAAAGCAGTTCTCC.

J is TRBJ1-6 and V is TRBV20-1; no reliable D call. Deletions cut 3 bases from V and 8 bases from J, with 17 bases between. Germline V lookup: CDR1 DFQATT, CDR2 SNEGSKA (reference sequence). The CDR3 length is 15 residues. CDR3 residues: CSASRISGGDSPLHF. CDR3 sequence (DNA): TGCAGTGCTAGTAGGATTTCGGGTGGTGATTCACCCCTCCACTTT.

The rearrangement uses TRBV20-1 and TRBJ2-3, with D perhaps matching TRBD1 (6 bases). The length of the CDR3 is 13 residues. CDR1 DFQATT and CDR2 SNEGSKA come from the germline V gene (reference sequence). CDR3 nucleotide sequence: TGCAATGCCCGTCGCCAGGGACAAAATACGCAGTATTTT. Its translation is CNARRQGQNTQYF.

The CDR3 loop reads CASSPAGESNYGYTF. CDR3 in DNA: TGTGCCAGCTCACCAGCAGGGGAAAGTAACTATGGCTACACCTTC. The rearrangement uses TRBV18 and TRBJ1-2; D is perhaps TRBD1 (6 bases). The CDR3 is 15 residues long. Trimming removed 2 bases at V and 1 base at J, with 11 bases between. From germline, CDR1 is KGHSH and CDR2 LQKENI.

This clonotype was seen just once. The rearrangement joins TRBV6-6 to TRBJ1-3, with D unresolved. Germline CDR1 and CDR2: MNHNY and SVGAGI (reference sequence). Trimming left V 2 bases short and J 3 bases short, with 11 bases between. The CDR3 spans 15 residues. In DNA form, the CDR3 reads TGTGCCAGCAGTTACGAGGGATCTCTTGGAAACACCATATATTTT. It codes for CASSYEGSLGNTIYF.

Turning to this clonotype: It may be a read error: a sequence one base away is much more abundant. This chain links TRBV6-5 with TRBJ1-1; TRBD1 is a possible D gene (6 bases). The CDR3 runs 14 residues. Per germline, CDR1 MNHEY and CDR2 SVGAGI. CDR3 residues: CASSLGGTVPEAIF. CDR3 in DNA: TGTGCCAGCAGCCTAGGGGGGACTGTACCCGAAGCTATCTTT.

This chain connects TRBV12-3 or TRBV12-4 to TRBJ2-5, with a possible D match to TRBD1 (6 bases). There are 14 residues in the CDR3. V dropped 1 base and J dropped 5 bases, with 11 bases sitting between them. CDR3 sequence reads: CASSLETGVETQYF. The DNA of the CDR3 is TGTGCCAGCAGTTTAGAGACAGGAGTTGAGACCCAGTACTTC.

The chain carries TRBV18 and TRBJ1-2; perhaps TRBD1 as D (6 bases). Germline assignment: CDR1 KGHSH and CDR2 LQKENI. The CDR3 totals 14 residues. Trimming took off 3 bases at V and 6 bases at J, with 14 bases between the two ends. Here the CDR3 reads CASSPTQGWDGYTF. The CDR3 bases are TGTGCCAGCTCACCCACACAGGGTTGGGATGGCTACACCTTC.

This clonotype came up a few times. V gene TRBV6-1 combines with J gene TRBJ2-1, with 13 bases aligning to TRBD2. The CDR3 contains 18 residues. Trimming at V came to 6 bases and at J to 6 bases, leaving 14 bases not matched to a gene. CDR1 is MNHNS and CDR2 is SASEGT in the germline V gene. CDR3 nucleotides: TGTGCCAGCAGCTGGACTAGCGGGAGCGGTGGGGGGGTCAATGAGCAGTTCTTC. Its translation is CASSWTSGSGGGVNEQFF.

The chain joins TRBV12-3 or TRBV12-4 to TRBJ2-1, with 11 bases identical to TRBD2. V trimming: 6 bases; J trimming: 8 bases; junction bases outside the gene matches: 3. This CDR3 spans 13 amino acids. The CDR3 bases are TGTGCCAGCAGACTAGCGGGAGTGTATGAGCAGTTCTTC. Translating it yields CASRLAGVYEQFF.

The V and J genes are TRBV30 and TRBJ2-3; 9 bases map to TRBD2. There are 14 residues in the CDR3. Germline V gene data show CDR1 as GTSNPN and CDR2 as SVGIG (reference sequence). The junction had 2 bases not matched to a gene; V was cut back by 3 bases and J by 1 base. CDR3: CAWRASGGTDTQYF. The CDR3 bases are TGTGCCTGGAGAGCTAGCGGGGGCACAGATACGCAGTATTTT.

The chain links TRBV7-2 to TRBJ2-7, with D perhaps TRBD1 (5 bases). CDR1 is SGHTA, CDR2 FQGNSA, per germline. This CDR3 has 15 amino acids. V lost 3 bases and J lost 5, with 17 bases in between. CDR3 region: CASSFVAGKGNEQYF. In DNA, the CDR3 is TGTGCCAGCAGCTTTGTGGCAGGGAAGGGGAACGAGCAGTACTTC. The full variable domain, in which reference TRBV7-2 and TRBJ2-7 provide the parts outside the CDR3, is GAGVSQSPSNKVTEKGKDVELRCDPISGHTALYWYRQSLGQGLEFLIYFQGNSAPDKSGLPSDRFSAERTGGSVSTLTIQRTQQEDSAVYLCASSFVAGKGNEQYFGPGTRLTVT.

The chain uses TRBV24-1 and TRBJ2-1, with D perhaps matching TRBD2 (6 bases). This CDR3 spans 16 amino acids. Germline V CDR1 and CDR2: KGHDR, SFDVKD. The V and J ends lost 9 bases and 0 bases respectively, with 17 bases between them. CDR3 sequence (DNA): TGTGCCACCGCCGACGGACACGGGAGCTCCTACAATGAGCAGTTCTTC. The encoded protein is CATADGHGSSYNEQFF.

The rearrangement joins TRBV2 to TRBJ1-1; 8 positions agree with TRBD1. Germline loops: CDR1 SNHLY, CDR2 FYNNEI. The CDR3 covers 15 residues. V was pared by 6 bases and J by 1 base, with 7 bases of the junction left unmatched. The CDR3 coding sequence is TGTGCCAGCAGAGAGGACAGGGCGCAGAACACTGAAGCTTTCTTT. This codes for CASREDRAQNTEAFF.

By share of the sample, this clonotype is medium-sized. The chain has TRBV6-1 and TRBJ1-2, with TRBD1 as a possible D gene (5 bases). V dropped 5 bases and J dropped 5 bases, with 15 bases sitting between them. The CDR3 extends over 14 amino acids. Germline lookup yields CDR1 MNHNS and CDR2 SASEGT. The CDR3 DNA reads as TGTGCCAGCAGTCGCTGGAAGGGGTCTTATGGCTACACCTTC. As protein: CASSRWKGSYGYTF.

This clonotype was seen only a few times. V gene TRBV20-1 combines with J gene TRBJ2-3; the match to TRBD2 covers 9 bases. The V and J ends lost 4 bases and 2 bases, in that order; junction bases with no gene match: 7. CDR1 is DFQATT and CDR2 is SNEGSKA in the germline V gene (reference sequence). The CDR3 totals 15 residues. The CDR3 region is CSATRSGGYTDTQYF. In DNA, the CDR3 is TGCAGTGCTACACGTAGCGGGGGCTACACAGATACGCAGTATTTT.

This clonotype was detected once. The chain employs TRBV6-2 or TRBV6-3 and TRBJ1-1; D possibly corresponds to TRBD1 (6 bases). V lost 8 bases to trimming and J lost 6 bases, with 13 bases between them. There are 12 residues in the CDR3. Germline V gene data show CDR1 as MNHEY and CDR2 as SVGEGT. The CDR3 region is CASRKGDAEAFF. In DNA form, the CDR3 reads TGTGCCAGCCGAAAGGGGGATGCTGAAGCTTTCTTT.

V and J are TRBV9 and TRBJ2-3; TRBD2 matches 10 bases. Trimming took 4 bases from V and 3 from J; bases not matched to a gene: 8. Per germline, CDR1 SGDLS and CDR2 YYNGEE. The CDR3 is 16 residues long. CDR3 nucleotide sequence: TGTGCCAGCAGCTTTTTCGGGACTAGCGAGACAGATACGCAGTATTTT. Its protein product is CASSFFGTSETDTQYF.

This chain links TRBV2 with TRBJ1-1; 10 bases fit TRBD1. This CDR3 is 11 amino acids long. With V trimmed by 6 bases and J by 11 bases, 3 bases remained unmatched. Germline V lookup: CDR1 SNHLY, CDR2 FYNNEI. Here the CDR3 reads CASREDRGAFF. The CDR3 DNA sequence: TGTGCCAGCAGAGAGGACAGGGGGGCTTTCTTT.

Points on this clonotype: One base away lies a much larger clone, so this may be a sequencing read error. The conserved phenylalanine or tryptophan is not found at the CDR3 terminus, so this likely reflects a read error. The rearrangement links TRBV6-5 to TRBJ1-1, with a possible D match to TRBD1 (6 bases). The germline V and J ends were trimmed by 0 bases and 5 bases, with 13 bases remaining between them. Germline lookup yields CDR1 MNHEY and CDR2 SVGAGI. The CDR3 runs to 15 residues. Here the CDR3 DNA reads TGTGCCAGCAGTTACTCGACAGGAGTAGGTACTGAAGCTTTCTCT. Protein: CASSYSTGVGTEAFS.